The 2 T cell receptor beta chains below all came from one sample that was sequenced in a study of cytomegalovirus exposure and HLA in healthy donors (dated by TCRdb to about 2017). The receptor library was made with the immunoSEQ multiplex PCR assay. The clones in this table, taken by TCRdb from immuneACCESS, are in-frame only. Not every clone is retained; where verified, under half of the shortfall comes from an unresolved V gene, and the cause of the rest is unknown. The sample table records 86,000 or so clones; about 96% of these occur just once. Together, the top ten hold roughly 1.6% of the sample. The specimen sequenced was PBMCs. Receptor source: a man between 18 and 29 years old in good health and CMV-seropositive.

The chain uses TRBV19 and TRBJ1-1; D is uncertain. Germline CDR1 reads LNHDA; CDR2 reads SQIVND (reference sequence). V lost 7 bases, J lost 1 base, and 13 bases lay in between. CDR3 length: 14 residues. The CDR3 sequence: CASTLTPGNTEAFF. In DNA form, the CDR3 reads TGTGCCAGTACCCTCACGCCGGGGAACACTGAAGCTTTCTTT.

This chain connects TRBV5-1 to TRBJ2-7; TRBD2 agrees at 13 bases. The CDR3 sequence is 16 residues long. Germline-derived CDR1 and CDR2 are SGHRS and YFSETQ. V was clipped by 0 bases and J by 6 bases; unmatched bases: 6. The CDR3 protein is CASSLGTSGSSLEQYF. In nucleotides, the CDR3 is TGCGCCAGCAGCTTGGGGACTAGCGGGAGTTCCCTCGAGCAGTACTTC.